Listed here are 15 T cell receptor beta chains from one sample, sequenced in a study of beta chain features in type 1 diabetes (dated 2018 in TCRdb). Libraries came from the immunoSEQ multiplex PCR assay. The entire isolated RNA was reverse transcribed using the High Capacity cDNA Reverse Transcription Kit, and thus expressed TCRB transcripts were sequenced. TCRdb obtained this table from immuneACCESS and retained in-frame rearrangements with V and J assigned. These tables miss some clones; where compared with another copy, unresolved V genes account for less than half of the shortfall, and the remainder is unexplained. For this sample there are around 500,000 clones; approximately 28% appear just once. The ten largest clones take up around 0.065% of the sample. Material for sequencing was naive CD4+ T cells from blood. The cell subset or site label, as the study defines it: true naive CD4+ T cells. The receptors derive from a man between 18 and 35 years old in good health.

The rearrangement joins TRBV20-1 to TRBJ2-7, with a weak D call TRBD1 (5 bases). CDR1 is DFQATT and CDR2 is SNEGSKA in the germline V gene (reference sequence). The V gene lost 2 bases and the J gene lost 5 bases, with 7 bases spanning the gap. CDR3 length equals 11 residues. The CDR3 coding sequence is TGCAGTGCTAGAAGGGGTGACGAGCAGTACTTC. It yields the protein CSARRGDEQYF.

This clone was counted a few times. The genes are TRBV7-6 and TRBJ2-7; TRBD2 matches 7 bases. This CDR3 is 13 amino acids long. CDR1 SGHVS and CDR2 FNYEAQ come from the germline V gene. The ends lost 5 bases at V and 5 bases at J; junction bases unmatched: 6. In nucleotides, the CDR3 is TGTGCCAGCAGCACCGAGCGGGGCCACGAGCAGTACTTC. Translating it yields CASSTERGHEQYF. Looking up the rest from reference TRBV7-6 and TRBJ2-7 gives the full variable domain: GAGVSQSPRYKVTKRGQDVALRCDPISGHVSLYWYRQALGQGPEFLTYFNYEAQQDKSGLPNDRFSAERPEGSISTLTIQRTEQRDSAMYRCASSTERGHEQYFGPGTRLTVT.

The sample holds a few counts of this clone. This chain's CDR3 is CASSPTPIAGVNTEAFF. CDR3 sequence (DNA): TGTGCCAGCAGCCCCACCCCAATTGCAGGCGTGAACACTGAAGCTTTCTTT. The V call is TRBV11-3, the J call TRBJ1-1; D gene ambiguous. The length of the CDR3 is 17 residues. Looked up from germline, CDR1 is SGHNT and CDR2 is YENEEA. Trimming cost V 5 bases and J 0 bases, with 19 bases left between them.

This clone occurred a few times. The J gene is TRBJ2-7, the V gene TRBV29-1, with D maybe TRBD1 (6 bases). Trimming stripped 6 bases from V and 1 base from J, with 16 bases between. Germline CDR1 SQVTM, CDR2 ANQGSEA. This CDR3 region has 14 residues. CDR3 amino acids: CSVLPTRGSYEQYF. In DNA form, the CDR3 reads TGCAGCGTGCTCCCAACTAGGGGGTCCTACGAGCAGTACTTC.

This chain connects TRBV9 to TRBJ2-1, with D possibly matching TRBD2 (6 bases). The CDR3 is 15 amino acids. Germline CDR1 and CDR2: SGDLS and YYNGEE. The V and J ends lost 6 bases and 3 bases respectively, with 16 bases between them. CDR3 in DNA: TGTGCCAGCACCGTGTCCAGCGGGCACTACAATGAGCAGTTCTTC. Its protein product is CASTVSSGHYNEQFF.

The CDR3, as DNA: TGTGCCAGCAGCTTAAGTGGCCGGTTAACTGAGCAGTTCTTC. This sequence encodes CASSLSGRLTEQFF. The chain recombines TRBV7-2 with TRBJ2-1; no reliable D call. Trimming took off 2 bases at V and 9 bases at J, with 14 bases between the two ends. The CDR3 is 14 amino acids. From germline, CDR1 is SGHTA and CDR2 FQGNSA.

The J gene is TRBJ2-7, the V gene TRBV30; D may be TRBD2 (5 bases). Trimming pared 5 bases from V and 9 bases from J, leaving 17 bases between. Germline CDR1 reads GTSNPN; CDR2 reads SVGIG (reference sequence). The CDR3 length is 12 residues. CDR3: CAWRDYAAGQYF. CDR3 nucleotide sequence: TGTGCCTGGCGAGACTATGCTGCGGGGCAGTACTTC.

The chain has TRBV2 and TRBJ2-7; D might be TRBD1 or TRBD2, each matching 5 bases. Trimming cost V 6 bases and J 0 bases, with 9 bases left between them. The germline V gene encodes CDR1 SNHLY and CDR2 FYNNEI. CDR3 size: 13 residues. For the CDR3, the DNA is TGTGCCAGCAGCCTCGGGGCCTCCTACGAGCAGTACTTC. Its protein is CASSLGASYEQYF.

This rearrangement joins TRBV4-3 to TRBJ2-4; 14 positions agree with TRBD2. Germline V gene sequence: CDR1 LGHNA, CDR2 YSLEER. This CDR3 is 18 amino acids long. Trimming at V came to 2 bases and at J to 2 bases, leaving 5 bases not matched to a gene. CDR3 region: CASSQTGTSGSTKNIQYF. The CDR3 DNA sequence: TGCGCCAGCAGCCAAACGGGGACTAGCGGGAGTACCAAAAACATTCAGTACTTC.

The gene calls are TRBV27 and TRBJ2-3; D is undetermined. V lost 2 bases and J lost 4, with 7 bases in between. This CDR3 region has 13 residues. Germline loops: CDR1 MNHEY, CDR2 SMNVEV (reference sequence). The CDR3 sequence: CASSLSLSDTQYF. For the CDR3, the DNA is TGTGCCAGCAGTTTAAGCCTATCAGATACGCAGTATTTT.

V and J are TRBV9 and TRBJ2-5; D gene ambiguous. This CDR3 contains 13 residues. Trimming removed 0 bases at V and 2 bases at J, with 5 bases between. From germline, CDR1 is SGDLS and CDR2 YYNGEE. The CDR3 DNA reads as TGTGCCAGCAGCGTAGCGGATCAAGAGACCCAGTACTTC. Its protein is CASSVADQETQYF.

This clone was counted a few times. The chain joins TRBV30 to TRBJ1-1; TRBD1 matches 7 bases. CDR1 and CDR2 (germline): GTSNPN, SVGIG (reference sequence). The J segment lost 10 bases and the V segment lost 3 bases, leaving 14 bases of the junction unmatched. CDR3 length: 14 residues. CDR3 nucleotides: TGTGCCTGGAGATCTTTTCTCCGACAGGGAGCAGCTTTCTTT. Translating it yields CAWRSFLRQGAAFF. Supplemented by reference TRBV30 and TRBJ1-1, the full variable domain reads SQTIHQWPATLVQPVGSPLSLECTVEGTSNPNLYWYRQAAGRGLQLLFYSVGIGQISSEVPQNLSASRPQDRQFILSSKKLLLSDSGFYLCAWRSFLRQGAAFFGQGTRLTVV.

This clone was counted a few times. The chain has TRBV5-1 and TRBJ2-7, with 9 bases that match TRBD2. CDR1 SGHRS and CDR2 YFSETQ come from the germline V gene. This CDR3 has 13 residues. With 2 bases clipped from V and 7 bases from J, the junction kept 4 bases outside the gene matches. CDR3 loop: CASSFSGLAEQYF. DNA for the CDR3: TGCGCCAGCAGCTTTTCCGGACTAGCGGAGCAGTACTTC.

CDR3 residues: CSGGRDRLLTDTQYF. The DNA of the CDR3 is TGCAGCGGGGGCCGGGACCGACTTTTGACAGATACGCAGTATTTT. The chain combines TRBV29-1 with TRBJ2-3; D may correspond to TRBD1 or TRBD2 (5 bases each). The CDR3 has 15 residues. Germline values: CDR1 SQVTM, CDR2 ANQGSEA. Between the trimmed V and J ends, which lost 7 bases and 3 bases, there was a span of 20 bases.

The chain joins TRBV4-3 to TRBJ2-3; a possible D gene is TRBD2 (7 bases). CDR3 length: 17 residues. Germline V lookup: CDR1 LGHNA, CDR2 YSLEER. V was shortened by 3 bases and J by 2 bases, with 18 bases between the two germline ends. CDR3 region: CASSQEGGAGNTDTQYF. For the CDR3, the DNA is TGCGCCAGCAGCCAGGAGGGGGGAGCGGGAAACACAGATACGCAGTATTTT.